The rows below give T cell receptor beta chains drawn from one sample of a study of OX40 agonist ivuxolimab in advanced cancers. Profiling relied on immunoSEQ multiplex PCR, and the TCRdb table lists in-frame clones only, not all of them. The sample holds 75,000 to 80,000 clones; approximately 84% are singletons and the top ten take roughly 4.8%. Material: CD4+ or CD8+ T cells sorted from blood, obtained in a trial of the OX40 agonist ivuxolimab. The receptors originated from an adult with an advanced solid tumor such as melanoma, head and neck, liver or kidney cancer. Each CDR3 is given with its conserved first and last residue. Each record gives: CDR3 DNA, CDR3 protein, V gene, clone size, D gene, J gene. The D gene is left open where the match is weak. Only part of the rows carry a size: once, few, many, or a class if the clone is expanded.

TGCGCCAGCAGTCCGACTGGGGGTTTGCCCGGGAAAGAATACGAGCAGTACTTC CASSPTGGLPGKEYEQYF TRBV23-1 - - TRBJ2-7
TGTGCCAGCAGCTCCTTAGCGGGAGTGTACAATGAGCAGTTCTTC CASSSLAGVYNEQFF TRBV7-2 - TRBD2 TRBJ2-1
TGTGCCAGCAGTTTTACAGGGGCCTCTGGAAACACCATATATTTT CASSFTGASGNTIYF TRBV11-2 - TRBD1 TRBJ1-3
TGTGCCAGCAGTGAATGGTTAGGCAGGGACTACGAGCAGTACTTC CASSEWLGRDYEQYF TRBV6-1 few - TRBJ2-7
TGTGCCAGCCGATACTATGGCAATCAGCCCCAGCATTTT CASRYYGNQPQHF TRBV19 few - TRBJ1-5
TGTGCCAGCAGCGACGACAGGGTTCACGGGGAGCTGTTTTTT CASSDDRVHGELFF TRBV9 - TRBD1 TRBJ2-2
TGTGCCAGCAGCCAGGACAGGGGTTCCTACGAGCAGTACTTC CASSQDRGSYEQYF TRBV5-6 - TRBD1 TRBJ2-7
TGTGCCAGCGTTCTCAAGGGAAATAGCAATCAGCCCCAGCATTTT CASVLKGNSNQPQHF TRBV19 once - TRBJ1-5
TGCGCCAGCAGACCGGGGGTGACCCTTACTGGGGCCAACGTCCTGACTTTC CASRPGVTLTGANVLTF TRBV4-1 - - TRBJ2-6
TGTGCCAGTAGTATTTCGGGAAACCTCAATCAGCCCCAGCATTTT CASSISGNLNQPQHF TRBV19 - - TRBJ1-5
TGTGCCAGCAGCCCAGGGGGGCGGGGGACAGGGAGATACAATGAGCAGTTCTTC CASSPGGRGTGRYNEQFF TRBV11-2 - TRBD1 TRBJ2-1
TGTGCCAGCTCACCACGGCCGGGAAGGGATTCACCCCTCCACTTT CASSPRPGRDSPLHF TRBV18 once - TRBJ1-6
TGTGCCAGTAGTATAGAGGGAGGGAGCGGCGTATATAGCAATCAGCCCCAGCATTTT CASSIEGGSGVYSNQPQHF TRBV19 - - TRBJ1-5
TGCGCCAGCAGCTTGGCGGGAGCGAGAGAGACCCAGTACTTC CASSLAGARETQYF TRBV5-1 - - TRBJ2-5
TGTGCCAGCAGCTTAGCTCTTTCTAACTATGGCTACACCTTC CASSLALSNYGYTF TRBV11-2 - - TRBJ1-2
TGTGCCAGCAGCCAAGATTTACCGGGGGGGCATGGAGATACGCAGTATTTT CASSQDLPGGHGDTQYF TRBV4-2 few TRBD2 TRBJ2-3
TGTGCCAGCAGCTTACCCCCCGCGGGCTTCACAGATACGCAGTATTTT CASSLPPAGFTDTQYF TRBV7-8 - - TRBJ2-3
TGTGCCAGCAGGCTAAGCGGGAGTTCCTACAATGAGCAGTTCTTC CASRLSGSSYNEQFF TRBV2 - TRBD2 TRBJ2-1
TGTGCCAGCAGAACAGGGTTTTCACCCCTCCACTTT CASRTGFSPLHF TRBV28 - - TRBJ1-6
TGTGCCAGCAGCGGGGGGCCCGCAGATACGCAGTATTTT CASSGGPADTQYF TRBV7-2 - - TRBJ2-3
TGCGCCAGCAGACACAGGGGGCCTCCTAATTCACCCCTCCACTTT CASRHRGPPNSPLHF TRBV23-1 few TRBD1 TRBJ1-6
TGTGCCAGCAGCTTTGGATCGGATACGCAGTATTTT CASSFGSDTQYF TRBV11-2 - - TRBJ2-3
TGTGCCACCACAAGATTTGGGACCCCAGATGTTAATGAAAAACTGTTTTTT CATTRFGTPDVNEKLFF TRBV27 few - TRBJ1-4
TGTGCCACCAGCAGAACGACAGGGTACCAGCCCCAGCATTTT CATSRTTGYQPQHF TRBV15 - TRBD1 TRBJ1-5
TGTGCCAGCAGTTTAGGCAGGGTCGTTTTCACTGAAGCTTTCTTT CASSLGRVVFTEAFF TRBV28 - - TRBJ1-1
TGTGCCATCAGTGAGTCGGAGGCTAGCGGGGATTACAATGAGCAGTTCTTC CAISESEASGDYNEQFF TRBV10-3 - TRBD2 TRBJ2-1
TGCGCCAGCAGCTTGGTTGGGGTCCGCTATGGCTACACCTTC CASSLVGVRYGYTF TRBV5-1 - - TRBJ1-2
TGCGCCAGCAGCCCTGGCGTTAGCGGAAACACCATATATTTT CASSPGVSGNTIYF TRBV5-1 - - TRBJ1-3
TGTGCCAGCAGTTCAGCGTACGGACAGGGGGTAAAATCCTACTCCTACAATGAGCAGTTCTTC CASSSAYGQGVKSYSYNEQFF TRBV27 - TRBD1 TRBJ2-1
TGTGCCAGCAGCCTCAATAGCGGGGGCGAGCAGTTCTTC CASSLNSGGEQFF TRBV7-3 - TRBD2 TRBJ2-1
TGTGCCAGCAGCTTGGGACAGGGAGGGAATACGCAGTATTTT CASSLGQGGNTQYF TRBV7-9 few TRBD1 TRBJ2-3